A single T cell receptor (beta chain) is shown here with its context. Its antigen is unknown. Produced via immunoSEQ multiplex PCR; TCRdb's table is partial and in-frame only. This table has roughly 30,000 clones, almost 85% appearing once. The source of the sample is a study of pediatric ulcerative colitis. Broader study findings: Blood-rectal clonal overlap within each person was significantly higher in ulcerative colitis patients than controls. A couple of rectal CDR3 clonotypes occurred in all ulcerative colitis patients.

CDR1 is SGHRS and CDR2 is YFSETQ in the germline V gene. The CDR3 is 14 residues long. V lost 6 bases to trimming and J lost 3 bases; unmatched junction nucleotides: 8. This sequence joins TRBV5-1 and TRBJ1-2, with TRBD1 matching over 7 bases. Input material: blood. This clonotype was obtained from a boy aged 5 to 17 with severe ulcerative colitis. The CDR3: CASTNPGTDYGYTF. CDR3 nucleotide sequence: TGCGCCAGCACCAACCCCGGGACAGACTATGGCTACACCTTC.